This T cell receptor (beta chain) was retrieved from a study of cytomegalovirus exposure and HLA in healthy donors. Primers for the PCR totalled 60 Vbeta and 13 Jbeta. Per the study methods: Among the unique TCR beta chains that a later analysis counted, about 81 million in all, about 11 million were shared. Profiled with immunoSEQ multiplex PCR; TCRdb holds only in-frame clones, not every one. The V and J calls and clone size are taken from that table; D and trimming were inferred from the DNA. The table includes 140,000 to 150,000 clones, about 80% detected once. Germline CDR1 and CDR2: SEHNR and FQNEAQ (reference sequence). The CDR3 length is 16 residues. V was pared by 2 bases and J by 5 bases, with 19 bases between.

The chain combines TRBV7-9 with TRBJ2-7, with D uncertain. This TCR derives from a woman aged 55-75 years in good health and CMV-seropositive. Sequenced: PBMCs. The CDR3 loop is CASSLSWSPPADEQYF. CDR3 bases: TGTGCCAGCAGCTTAAGCTGGAGCCCACCGGCGGACGAGCAGTACTTC.